Listed here are 18 T cell receptor beta chains from one sample, sequenced in a study of T cells in Graves' hyperthyroidism and ophthalmopathy. Amplification yielded TCR beta CDR3 regions, with RNA transcripts as the source. HTBI primers drove first-round RT-PCR of the TCR CDR3. Via MiXCR, TCRdb re-called the multiplex PCR reads, giving one row per CDR3 protein. Here the sample spans under 450,000 distinct CDR3 sequences, around a sixth being singletons. The sample comprised blood. These receptors originate from a woman aged 18 to 35 with Graves' hyperthyroidism.

Many counts were recorded for this clonotype. The chain is built from TRBV29-1 and TRBJ2-7, with a weak D call TRBD1 (6 bases). Trimming removed 4 bases at V and 2 bases at J, with 24 bases between. Germline loops: CDR1 SQVTM, CDR2 ANQGSEA. The CDR3 sequence is 17 residues long. CDR3 in DNA: TGCAGCGTTGGGGGGACCACGAACAGGGCCAATCCCTACGAGCAGTACTTC. Protein: CSVGGTTNRANPYEQYF.

This clonotype was counted many times. The rearrangement uses TRBV3-1 and TRBJ2-7; TRBD1 might be the D (5 bases). The CDR3 covers 13 residues. CDR1 and CDR2 (germline): LGHDT, YNNKEL (reference sequence). V was pared by 0 bases and J by 4 bases, with 7 bases between. The CDR3 bases are TGTGCCAGCAGCCAAGACAGGGCTTACGAGCAGTACTTC. It encodes CASSQDRAYEQYF.

This clonotype has a count of ten or more. This sequence joins TRBV2 and TRBJ1-6; a weak D match, TRBD1 (6 bases). Germline lookup yields CDR1 SNHLY and CDR2 FYNNEI. V was shortened by 6 bases and J by 10 bases, with 19 bases between the two germline ends. The CDR3 runs to 15 residues. The CDR3 sequence: CASSLVGAVRSPLHF. CDR3 nucleotides: TGTGCCAGCAGCCTCGTGGGGGCGGTGAGGTCACCCCTCCACTTT. The full variable domain, with the rest looked up from reference TRBV2 and TRBJ1-6, is EPEVTQTPSHQVTQMGQEVILRCVPISNHLYFYWYRQILGQKVEFLVSFYNNEISEKSEIFDDQFSVERPDGSNFTLKIRSTKLEDSAMYFCASSLVGAVRSPLHFGNGTRLTVT.

This clonotype was detected only a few times. J is TRBJ1-3 and V is TRBV7-9; no clear D gene. CDR3 length: 16 residues. Germline CDR1 SEHNR, CDR2 FQNEAQ (reference sequence). V lost 3 bases to trimming and J lost 0 bases, with 12 bases between them. CDR3 loop: CASSLEVRTSGNTIYF. Written as DNA, the CDR3 is TGTGCCAGCAGCTTGGAGGTTAGGACCTCTGGAAACACCATATATTTT.

The table lists this clonotype with many counts. The rearrangement uses TRBV2 and TRBJ1-5; maybe TRBD1 (5 bases). The V and J ends lost 5 bases and 7 bases respectively, with 12 bases between them. CDR3 length equals 13 residues. Germline CDR1 reads SNHLY; CDR2 reads FYNNEI. The chain's CDR3 is CASSQTGLQPQHF. CDR3 bases: TGTGCCAGCAGTCAAACGGGGCTGCAGCCCCAGCATTTT.

Many counts were recorded for this clonotype. The chain carries TRBV20-1 and TRBJ1-5; TRBD1 matches 8 bases. Germline assignment: CDR1 DFQATT and CDR2 SNEGSKA (reference sequence). V was pared by 6 bases and J by 5 bases, with 6 bases of the junction left unmatched. This CDR3 has 13 residues. The CDR3 DNA is TGCAGTGCGCGTGGACAGGGTCATCAGCCCCAGCATTTT. Translated, it gives CSARGQGHQPQHF.

This clonotype was detected ten times or more. The J gene is TRBJ2-1, the V gene TRBV18; 7 bases are shared with TRBD2. Losses at the gene ends were 1 base for V and 8 bases for J; bases not matched to a gene: 5. The length of the CDR3 is 14 residues. The germline V gene encodes CDR1 KGHSH and CDR2 LQKENI. CDR3 in amino acids: CASSPLGGRDEQFF. In DNA, the CDR3 is TGTGCCAGCTCACCACTGGGCGGGAGAGATGAGCAGTTCTTC. Drawing the rest from reference TRBV18 and TRBJ2-1, the complete variable domain is NAGVMQNPRHLVRRRGQEARLRCSPMKGHSHVYWYRQLPEEGLKFMVYLQKENIIDESGMPKERFSAEFPKEGPSILRIQQVVRGDSAAYFCASSPLGGRDEQFFGPGTRLTVL.

V is TRBV29-1 and J is TRBJ2-5, with D unresolved. The ends were cut back, 4 bases at V and 2 bases at J, with 11 bases in the middle. CDR1 SQVTM and CDR2 ANQGSEA come from the germline V gene. This CDR3 spans 13 amino acids. CDR3 in amino acids: CSVARATQETQYF. CDR3 bases: TGCAGCGTTGCCCGGGCGACGCAAGAGACCCAGTACTTC.

This clonotype was recorded at least ten times. CDR3 sequence reads: CATSEGGDTSEQYF. The CDR3 nucleotides read TGTGCCACCAGTGAAGGCGGGGATACCTCGGAGCAGTACTTC. The V and J genes are TRBV24-1 and TRBJ2-7; maybe TRBD2 (6 bases). The CDR3 is 14 amino acids. V lost 4 bases, J lost 7 bases, and 16 bases lay in between. Per the germline V gene, CDR1 is KGHDR and CDR2 is SFDVKD.

The V gene is TRBV15, the J gene TRBJ2-3; 9 bases line up with TRBD2. V trimming: 7 bases; J trimming: 9 bases; junction bases outside the gene matches: 8. Germline-derived CDR1 and CDR2 are LNHNV and YYDKDF (reference sequence). The CDR3 runs 13 residues. CDR3 in DNA: TGTGCCACCAAACTAGCGGGTCCCGGGACGCAGTATTTT. Translated: CATKLAGPGTQYF.

This clonotype was picked up many times. J is TRBJ1-5 and V is TRBV25-1, with 7 positions matching TRBD1. CDR3 length: 14 amino acids. The J segment lost 4 bases and the V segment lost 4 bases, leaving 4 bases of the junction unmatched. Germline CDR1 reads MGHDK; CDR2 reads SYGVNS. The CDR3 is CASSGGTVNQPQHF. In nucleotides, the CDR3 is TGTGCCAGCAGTGGAGGGACAGTTAATCAGCCCCAGCATTTT.

This clonotype has ten or more counts. The V gene is TRBV7-9, the J gene TRBJ2-3; maybe TRBD1 (6 bases). Germline values: CDR1 SEHNR, CDR2 FQNEAQ (reference sequence). The V end lost 4 bases, the J end lost 2 bases, and 13 bases lay between the germline ends. CDR3 length: 15 residues. CDR3 in amino acids: CASSSGADLTDTQYF. The CDR3 nucleotides are TGTGCCAGCAGCTCAGGGGCGGATCTCACAGATACGCAGTATTTT. Filled out from reference TRBV7-9 and TRBJ2-3, the complete variable domain reads DTGVSQNPRHKITKRGQNVTFRCDPISEHNRLYWYRQTLGQGPEFLTYFQNEAQLEKSRLLSDRFSAERPKGSFSTLEIQRTEQGDSAMYLCASSSGADLTDTQYFGPGTRLTVL.

This clonotype came up a few times. This rearrangement joins TRBV5-6 to TRBJ2-7; 7 positions agree with TRBD2. The V gene end was trimmed by 2 bases and the J gene end by 3 bases; junction bases not matched to a gene: 8. This CDR3 has 15 amino acids. Per the germline V gene, CDR1 is SGHDT and CDR2 is YYEEEE. The CDR3 region is CASSFGLGLGYEQYF. The CDR3 nucleotides read TGTGCCAGCAGCTTTGGCCTAGGACTAGGCTACGAGCAGTACTTC.

This clonotype was detected many times. The chain combines TRBV2 with TRBJ2-5; D is ambiguous. V was shortened by 5 bases and J by 3 bases, with 13 bases between the two germline ends. Germline CDR1 is SNHLY and CDR2 is FYNNEI. This CDR3 is built from 14 residues. CDR3 protein: CASSSRPTEETQYF. In DNA, the CDR3 is TGTGCCAGCAGTTCAAGGCCAACTGAAGAGACCCAGTACTTC. Together with reference TRBV2 and TRBJ2-5, the CDR3 gives the full variable domain: EPEVTQTPSHQVTQMGQEVILRCVPISNHLYFYWYRQILGQKVEFLVSFYNNEISEKSEIFDDQFSVERPDGSNFTLKIRSTKLEDSAMYFCASSSRPTEETQYFGPGTRLLVL.

This clonotype was seen at least ten times. The chain carries TRBV27 and TRBJ2-1, with 13 bases matching TRBD2. V was pared by 6 bases and J by 7 bases, with 6 bases of the junction left unmatched. CDR1 and CDR2 from the germline V gene are MNHEY and SMNVEV (reference sequence). The CDR3 has 15 residues. CDR3 residues: CASSTLAGGHNEQFF. Written as DNA, the CDR3 is TGTGCCAGCAGCACACTAGCGGGAGGGCATAATGAGCAGTTCTTC.

In this sample, this clonotype turned up many times. This chain joins TRBV2 and TRBJ1-1; D not certain. The CDR3 covers 13 residues. V shed 5 bases and J shed 4 bases, with 11 bases lying between them. Germline lookup yields CDR1 SNHLY and CDR2 FYNNEI. CDR3 in DNA: TGTGCCAGCAGTAGGAAAGTGGGCACTGAAGCTTTCTTT. This translates into CASSRKVGTEAFF.

This chain links TRBV3-1 with TRBJ2-7; 8 bases fit TRBD2. V shed 4 bases and J 5 bases; nucleotides not matched to a gene: 10. CDR3 length: 15 residues. The V gene's germline CDR1 is LGHDT and CDR2 YNNKEL (reference sequence). The CDR3 protein is CASSRSAVREDEQYF. The CDR3 DNA follows: TGTGCCAGCAGCCGCTCTGCCGTGCGGGAGGACGAGCAGTACTTC.

The table lists this clonotype with many counts. This chain connects TRBV18 to TRBJ1-6, with 7 nucleotides matching TRBD1. The trim removed 3 bases at V and 9 bases at J, leaving 5 bases unmatched. Per germline, CDR1 KGHSH and CDR2 LQKENI. The CDR3 covers 14 residues. The CDR3 loop reads CASSPTGSRSPLHF. The CDR3 nucleotides are TGTGCCAGCTCACCGACAGGGTCTCGTTCACCCCTCCACTTT.